Detailed here is one TCR beta chain. The target antigen is unknown. The entry originates in a study of T-cell memory formation after mild COVID-19. Study information: Largely, TCR clusters stayed within a single donor. The study's findings and limits: Contracting clones localized mainly to CM and EM when CD4+ and mainly to EMRA when CD8+.

Unmatched junction bases numbered 7, after V lost 0 bases and J lost 7 bases. CDR3 length: 15 amino acids. Per germline, CDR1 SGHRS and CDR2 YFSETQ. 5'RACE primed from the constant segment yielded TCR alpha and TCR beta cDNA libraries bearing sample barcodes and UMIs. Via MiXCR, TCRdb re-called the 5' RACE reads, giving one row per CDR3 protein. The sample includes 380,000 or so distinct CDR3 sequences, around an eighth of them seen just once. What was sequenced was PBMCs or a T cell subset sorted from them (not recorded which). This chain uses TRBV5-1 with TRBJ2-3; TRBD1 agrees at 8 bases. The receptor comes from a man aged 18 to 29 who had mild COVID-19 (a few samples of this study predate the infection). Cell type and time point are not known. The CDR3 spells CASSLEGTGTNTQYF. The CDR3 nucleotides read TGCGCCAGCAGCTTGGAGGGGACAGGTACGAATACGCAGTATTTT.